The 32 T cell receptor beta chains below all came from one sample that was sequenced in a study of identical twins. MiXCR was run by TCRdb on the 5' RACE reads, yielding one entry per CDR3 protein. The table shows roughly 1,500,000 distinct CDR3 sequences, with about 32% occurring only once. The sample was cord blood. The origin of the receptors is a newborn girl in good health.

This clonotype was seen a few times. The chain employs TRBV6-5 and TRBJ2-1, with a weak D call TRBD1 (6 bases). The germline CDR1 and CDR2 sequences are MNHEY and SVGAGI. Trimming took 0 bases from V and 2 from J, leaving 11 bases between them. The CDR3 runs 16 residues. CDR3 protein: CASSYSRTATYNEQFF. CDR3 sequence (DNA): TGTGCCAGCAGTTACTCGAGGACAGCCACCTACAATGAGCAGTTCTTC.

This clonotype has just a few counts. The rearrangement joins TRBV29-1 to TRBJ1-2; a weak D match, TRBD1 (6 bases). Trimming shortened V by 8 bases and J by 2 bases, and 18 bases separated the two germline ends. CDR1 is SQVTM, CDR2 ANQGSEA, per germline. CDR3 length equals 14 residues. The CDR3 sequence is CSHKRTAGNYGYTF. The CDR3 coding sequence is TGCAGCCACAAGAGGACAGCGGGAAACTATGGCTACACCTTC.

The chain employs TRBV30 and TRBJ2-1, with 7 bases identical to TRBD2. The CDR3 contains 15 residues. CDR1 GTSNPN and CDR2 SVGIG come from the germline V gene (reference sequence). After removal of 3 bases from V and 0 bases from J, the junction contained 5 bases not matched to a gene. The CDR3 sequence: CAWRQAGNSYNEQFF. The CDR3 DNA is TGTGCCTGGAGACAAGCGGGGAACTCCTACAATGAGCAGTTCTTC.

This clonotype showed up just a few times. The chain joins TRBV28 to TRBJ2-4; D is uncertain. Trimming pared 6 bases from V and 0 bases from J, leaving 9 bases between. This CDR3 region has 14 residues. The germline V gene has CDR1 MDHEN and CDR2 SYDVKM. The CDR3 bases are TGTGCCAGCAGACCAACGCTAGCCAAAAACATTCAGTACTTC. Its protein is CASRPTLAKNIQYF.

The sample holds a few counts of this clonotype. The rearrangement links TRBV12-5 to TRBJ2-1; 9 bases are a match to TRBD1. The J segment lost 5 bases and the V segment lost 1 base, leaving 6 bases of the junction unmatched. CDR1 is LGHNT, CDR2 FRNRAP, per germline. The CDR3 extends over 16 amino acids. The chain's CDR3 is CASGLAQQGANNEQFF. In DNA, the CDR3 is TGTGCTAGTGGTTTGGCCCAACAGGGGGCCAACAATGAGCAGTTCTTC.

This clonotype was counted once. V usage is TRBV20-1 and J usage is TRBJ2-1; TRBD2 aligns across 10 bases. The DNA end is a closer match to TRBJ2-7, so the J assignment may be wrong. In germline, CDR1 is DFQATT, CDR2 SNEGSKA (reference sequence). The CDR3 runs 15 residues. CDR3 amino acids: CSAPPSGSSYNEQYF. As DNA, the CDR3 is TGCAGTGCCCCCCCTAGCGGGAGCTCCTACAATGAGCAGTACTTC.

This clonotype was picked up one time. The rearrangement uses TRBV20-1 and TRBJ2-2, with 8 bases aligning to TRBD1. Trimming at V came to 3 bases and at J to 1 base, leaving 4 bases not matched to a gene. Germline loops: CDR1 DFQATT, CDR2 SNEGSKA (reference sequence). The CDR3 contains 15 residues. The chain's CDR3 is CSASPGTGNTGELFF. The DNA for the CDR3 is TGCAGTGCTAGTCCCGGGACAGGGAACACCGGGGAGCTGTTTTTT.

This clonotype has a count of ten or more. Here the CDR3 reads CASTRQGNEQFF. CDR3 nucleotide sequence: TGTGCCAGCACTAGACAGGGCAATGAGCAGTTCTTC. The chain combines TRBV6-1 with TRBJ2-1, with 7 bases identical to TRBD1. Per germline, CDR1 MNHNS and CDR2 SASEGT. V trimming: 7 bases; J trimming: 6 bases; junction bases outside the gene matches: 3. This CDR3 is built from 12 residues.

V gene TRBV9 combines with J gene TRBJ1-2; TRBD1 aligns across 9 bases. Germline-derived CDR1 and CDR2 are SGDLS and YYNGEE. The ends lost 2 bases at V and 4 bases at J; junction bases unmatched: 3. This CDR3 has 14 residues. The CDR3 here is CASSVTGQGYGYTF. As DNA, the CDR3 is TGTGCCAGCAGCGTCACGGGACAGGGCTATGGCTACACCTTC.

This clonotype came up many times. The chain has TRBV10-3 and TRBJ2-1; D may match TRBD1 or TRBD2 (5 bases each). Germline CDR1 and CDR2: ENHRY and SYGVKD. Trimming stripped 6 bases from V and 1 base from J, with 10 bases between. CDR3 length: 14 residues. CDR3 nucleotides: TGTGCCATCAGCCCGGGACGGTCCTACAATGAGCAGTTCTTC. Translating it yields CAISPGRSYNEQFF.

This clonotype was recorded at least ten times. The CDR3 reads CASSFLTGGNRKTQYF. CDR3 nucleotide sequence: TGCGCCAGCAGCTTCCTGACAGGGGGCAATAGAAAGACCCAGTACTTC. The chain joins TRBV5-1 to TRBJ2-5; 10 positions match TRBD1. The CDR3 is 16 residues long. Germline V gives CDR1 SGHRS, CDR2 YFSETQ. With V trimmed by 2 bases and J by 6 bases, 10 bases remained unmatched.

CDR3 amino acids: CASRPQPANPFYEQYF. CDR3 nucleotides: TGTGCCAGCAGGCCCCAGCCGGCAAACCCTTTCTACGAGCAGTACTTC. V usage is TRBV6-1 and J usage is TRBJ2-7; D is unclear. V was clipped by 6 bases and J by 3 bases, with 21 bases between them. Germline V gene lookup returns CDR1 MNHNS and CDR2 SASEGT. The CDR3 spans 16 residues.

On this clonotype itself: This could be a read error, since a much larger clone is one nucleotide away. This chain joins TRBV7-9 and TRBJ2-1, with D perhaps being TRBD1 or TRBD2 (6 bases each). CDR3 size: 15 residues. The V and J ends lost 5 bases and 2 bases respectively, with 13 bases between them. Germline V gene sequence: CDR1 SEHNR, CDR2 FQNEAQ (reference sequence). CDR3 protein: CASSQHREAYNEQFF. The CDR3 DNA is TGTGCCAGCAGCCAACACAGGGAGGCCTACAATGAGCAGTTCTTC.

This clonotype was counted between two and nine times. The chain is built from TRBV5-1 and TRBJ1-1, with TRBD1 matching 12 bases. The CDR3 sequence is 16 residues long. Germline V gives CDR1 SGHRS, CDR2 YFSETQ. V trimming: 4 bases; J trimming: 3 bases; junction bases outside the gene matches: 7. The CDR3: CASSKGTGGSDTEAFF. CDR3 sequence (DNA): TGCGCCAGCAGCAAAGGGACAGGGGGCAGCGACACTGAAGCTTTCTTT.

In this sample, this clonotype turned up a few times. This chain connects TRBV10-3 to TRBJ2-7, with D possibly being TRBD2 (6 bases). This CDR3 is 17 amino acids long. Germline V lookup: CDR1 ENHRY, CDR2 SYGVKD. Trimming removed 4 bases at V and 3 bases at J, with 22 bases between. The DNA of the CDR3 is TGTGCCATCAGTGGAAAAGCCCCGGGACTCCCTCTCTACGAGCAGTACTTC. Encoded protein: CAISGKAPGLPLYEQYF.

A few counts support this clonotype. The chain joins TRBV4-1 to TRBJ2-3, with a weak D call TRBD2 (5 bases). CDR3 length: 14 amino acids. CDR1 MGHRA and CDR2 YSYEKL come from the germline V gene. V was clipped by 0 bases and J by 6 bases, with 10 bases between them. CDR3 nucleotide sequence: TGCGCCAGCAGCCAAGATCCGACGGGGGATACGCAGTATTTT. It specifies CASSQDPTGDTQYF.

This CDR3 reads CSAKGQTNTEAFF. Written as DNA, the CDR3 is TGCAGTGCTAAGGGACAGACGAACACTGAAGCTTTCTTT. This chain uses TRBV20-1 with TRBJ1-1, with 7 bases that match TRBD1. CDR1 is DFQATT, CDR2 SNEGSKA, per germline (reference sequence). The trim removed 4 bases at V and 1 base at J, leaving 3 bases unmatched. The CDR3 loop spans 13 amino acids.

This clonotype turned up a few times. This chain connects TRBV3-1 to TRBJ1-1; D is unresolved. The CDR3 has 12 amino acids. The germline V gene has CDR1 LGHDT and CDR2 YNNKEL (reference sequence). Trimming removed 0 bases from V and 6 bases from J, with 5 bases in between. The CDR3 bases are TGTGCCAGCAGCCAAGATAATTCTGAAGCTTTCTTT. Protein product: CASSQDNSEAFF.

The CDR3 sequence: CASRTGRGPTEAFF. The DNA of the CDR3 is TGTGCCAGCAGAACGGGACGGGGTCCCACTGAAGCTTTCTTT. The chain links TRBV12-3 or TRBV12-4 to TRBJ1-1, with D tentatively TRBD1 (5 bases). This CDR3 comprises 14 residues. The V and J ends lost 6 bases and 4 bases respectively, with 15 bases between them.

This clonotype turned up a few times. The chain employs TRBV6-1 and TRBJ1-2; the D is unclear. Germline V gives CDR1 MNHNS, CDR2 SASEGT. Trimming left V 7 bases short and J 3 bases short, with 6 bases between. The CDR3 length is 11 residues. The CDR3 reads CASTPDYGYTF. CDR3 DNA sequence: TGTGCCAGCACCCCGGACTATGGCTACACCTTC.

The rearrangement links TRBV7-6 to TRBJ2-3; the match to TRBD2 covers 7 bases. Germline assignment: CDR1 SGHVS and CDR2 FNYEAQ. With 4 bases clipped from V and 2 bases from J, the junction kept 9 bases outside the gene matches. The CDR3 consists of 16 residues. CDR3: CASSSLAGAFTDTQYF. The CDR3, as DNA: TGTGCCAGCAGCTCCTTAGCGGGCGCCTTCACAGATACGCAGTATTTT.

The chain employs TRBV28 and TRBJ2-7, with D maybe TRBD2 (5 bases). CDR1 and CDR2 (germline): MDHEN, SYDVKM. The CDR3 loop spans 14 amino acids. V lost 7 bases and J lost 1, with 14 bases in between. This CDR3 reads CASTDGDGSYEQYF. The DNA of the CDR3 is TGTGCCAGCACGGACGGGGATGGGTCCTACGAGCAGTACTTC.

With respect to this clonotype: The conserved closing phenylalanine or tryptophan is absent in this CDR3, likely reflecting a read error. J is TRBJ2-1 and V is TRBV3-1; D perhaps matches TRBD2 (5 bases). Germline loops: CDR1 LGHDT, CDR2 YNNKEL (reference sequence). CDR3 length: 17 amino acids. V was pared by 2 bases and J by 4 bases, with 18 bases between. The CDR3 region has the DNA TGTGCCAGCAGCCAAATCCTTCGAGGGCCCCTTTACAATGAGCAGTTCGTC. It encodes CASSQILRGPLYNEQFV.

This clonotype has more than one count but fewer than ten. The CDR3 DNA follows: TGTGCCAGCTCACGAAGTCAGGGGGCCCAGGAAGAGACCCAGTACTTC. Translation gives CASSRSQGAQEETQYF. The V gene is TRBV18, the J gene TRBJ2-5; 8 bases fit TRBD1. CDR1 is KGHSH, CDR2 LQKENI, per germline. This CDR3 is built from 16 residues. The V segment lost 4 bases and the J segment 3 bases; nucleotides outside the gene matches: 10.

J is TRBJ1-6 and V is TRBV27; D is uncertain. The ends were cut back, 4 bases at V and 8 bases at J, with 12 bases in the middle. CDR1 is MNHEY, CDR2 SMNVEV, per germline (reference sequence). The CDR3 spans 14 residues. The CDR3 bases are TGTGCCAGCAGTTGGTCTCTAGGAGATTCACCCCTCCACTTT. This sequence encodes CASSWSLGDSPLHF.

The chain combines TRBV18 with TRBJ2-7; 10 bases agree with TRBD2. The CDR3 extends over 16 amino acids. Germline CDR1 and CDR2: KGHSH and LQKENI. V lost 4 bases and J lost 2; bases outside the gene matches: 8. The CDR3 DNA reads as TGTGCCAGCTCACGCTCCGGGACTAGCGACACCTACGAGCAGTACTTC. Protein: CASSRSGTSDTYEQYF.

The chain links TRBV4-1 to TRBJ2-2; 11 bases match TRBD2. CDR3 size: 17 residues. The V gene's germline CDR1 is MGHRA and CDR2 YSYEKL. V lost 3 bases, J lost 4 bases, and 7 bases stayed unmatched. The chain's CDR3 is CASSHGLAGVSTGELFF. In nucleotides, the CDR3 is TGCGCCAGCAGCCATGGACTAGCGGGCGTCTCCACCGGGGAGCTGTTTTTT.

Note on this clonotype: One base away lies a much larger clone, so this may be a sequencing read error. The J gene is TRBJ2-3, the V gene TRBV12-3 or TRBV12-4; the D is unclear. The CDR3 contains 12 residues. The CDR3 sequence is CASSLEIDTEYF. The CDR3 DNA reads TGTGCCAGCAGTTTAGAAATAGATACGGAGTATTTT.

This clonotype was picked up a small number of times. V usage is TRBV12-3 or TRBV12-4 and J usage is TRBJ1-2; 7 positions agree with TRBD1. Unmatched junction bases numbered 2, after V lost 4 bases and J lost 3 bases. The length of the CDR3 is 13 residues. This chain's CDR3 is CASSWGTDYGYTF. CDR3 nucleotides: TGTGCCAGCAGTTGGGGGACAGACTATGGCTACACCTTC.

The table lists this clonotype with a few counts. The chain couples TRBV28 to TRBJ2-7; D perhaps matches TRBD2 (5 bases). Germline CDR1 is MDHEN and CDR2 is SYDVKM. V lost 8 bases and J 2 bases, leaving 10 bases between the germline ends. The CDR3 extends over 12 amino acids. CDR3 sequence: CASCGFTYEQYF. The CDR3 DNA sequence: TGTGCCAGCTGCGGGTTTACCTACGAGCAGTACTTC.

Concerning this clonotype itself: The junction departs from the called germline gene at one end, perhaps through a read error. This sequence joins TRBV27 and TRBJ2-1, with 10 bases matching TRBD2. CDR3 size: 14 residues. Germline CDR1 MNHEY, CDR2 SMNVEV (reference sequence). CDR3 amino acids: CACSLTSGNNEQFF. Written as DNA, the CDR3 is TGTGCCTGCAGTTTAACTAGCGGGAACAATGAGCAGTTCTTC.

This clonotype was found a few times. The chain uses TRBV4-2 and TRBJ2-3; weak D call: TRBD2 (5 bases). Trimming left V 1 base short and J 0 bases short, with 17 bases between. The germline V gene has CDR1 LGHNA and CDR2 YNFKEQ. This CDR3 comprises 18 residues. CDR3 loop: CASSQGRGYSGSTDTQYF. CDR3 nucleotide sequence: TGTGCCAGCAGCCAAGGCCGTGGATACTCGGGGAGCACAGATACGCAGTATTTT.